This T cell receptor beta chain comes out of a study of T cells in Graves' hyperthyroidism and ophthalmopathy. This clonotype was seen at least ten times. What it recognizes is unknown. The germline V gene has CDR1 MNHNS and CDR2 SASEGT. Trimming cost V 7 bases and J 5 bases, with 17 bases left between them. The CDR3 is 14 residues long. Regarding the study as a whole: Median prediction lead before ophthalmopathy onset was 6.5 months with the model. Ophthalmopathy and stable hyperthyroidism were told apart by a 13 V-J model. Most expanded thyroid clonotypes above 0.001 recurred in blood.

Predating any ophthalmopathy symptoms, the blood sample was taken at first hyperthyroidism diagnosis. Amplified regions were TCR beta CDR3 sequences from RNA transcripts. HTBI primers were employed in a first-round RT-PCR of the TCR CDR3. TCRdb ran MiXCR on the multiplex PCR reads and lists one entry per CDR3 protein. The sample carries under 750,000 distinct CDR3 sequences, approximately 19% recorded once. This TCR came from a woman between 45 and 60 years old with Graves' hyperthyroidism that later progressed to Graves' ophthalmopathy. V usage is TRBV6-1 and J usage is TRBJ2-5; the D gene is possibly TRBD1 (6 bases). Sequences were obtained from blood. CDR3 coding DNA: TGTGCCAGCACGGAGGAAGGGGGAGTGGAGACCCAGTACTTC. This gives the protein CASTEEGGVETQYF.